These 21 T cell receptor beta chains were sequenced from one sample in a study of blood T cells in healthy people across ages. PCR was performed a second time for roughly 7 to 12 cycles using a sample-barcoded 5' primer and a J-beta primer mix. In TCRdb, the 5' RACE reads were re-called with MiXCR into one record per CDR3 protein. Of roughly 500,000 distinct CDR3 sequences listed, 25% to 30% are singletons. The sequenced sample was blood. These receptor sequences come from a woman between 65 and 79 years old in good health.

This clonotype was observed a handful of times. This chain joins TRBV3-1 and TRBJ2-4, with D possibly TRBD2 on 6 matching bases. The germline V gene has CDR1 LGHDT and CDR2 YNNKEL (reference sequence). V lost 5 bases to trimming and J lost 1 base, with 9 bases between them. The CDR3 covers 14 residues. The CDR3 sequence is CASSDRGAKNIQYF. The CDR3 bases are TGTGCCAGCAGCGACCGGGGGGCCAAAAACATTCAGTACTTC.

This clonotype came up a few times. The chain recombines TRBV20-1 with TRBJ2-2; TRBD1 or TRBD2 may be the D gene (5 bases each). This CDR3 contains 14 residues. V was cut by 2 bases and J by 0 bases, with 7 bases left in between. Per the germline V gene, CDR1 is DFQATT and CDR2 is SNEGSKA (reference sequence). In DNA, the CDR3 is TGCAGTGCTAGACGGGGCGCGAACACCGGGGAGCTGTTTTTT. Its protein product is CSARRGANTGELFF.

DNA of the CDR3: TGCAGTGCTAGACCCCCTCCGGGGGACGGATATGGCTACACCTTC. Protein: CSARPPPGDGYGYTF. This rearrangement joins TRBV20-1 to TRBJ1-2; possible D gene TRBD1, 5 bases. The V end lost 2 bases, the J end lost 5 bases, and 18 bases lay between the germline ends. The CDR3 has 15 amino acids. Germline values: CDR1 DFQATT, CDR2 SNEGSKA (reference sequence).

In its sample, this clonotype was seen a few times. The J gene is TRBJ1-4, the V gene TRBV7-8; tentatively, D is TRBD1 (5 bases). The CDR3 loop spans 16 amino acids. Trimming cost V 4 bases and J 4 bases, with 16 bases left between them. CDR1 is SGHVS, CDR2 FQNEAQ, per germline. CDR3 bases: TGTGCCAGCAGCTCGCGACGGGGCAGTTTTAATGAAAAACTGTTTTTT. This sequence encodes CASSSRRGSFNEKLFF.

A few counts support this clonotype. V and J are TRBV5-1 and TRBJ2-1; no definite D call. Germline assignment: CDR1 SGHRS and CDR2 YFSETQ. V was trimmed by 1 base and J by 5 bases, leaving 13 bases between them. The CDR3 loop spans 15 amino acids. CDR3 nucleotides: TGCGCCAGCAGCTTGATGGCGATGGGCGACAATGAGCAGTTCTTC. This gives the protein CASSLMAMGDNEQFF. Looking up the rest from reference TRBV5-1 and TRBJ2-1 gives the full variable domain: KAGVTQTPRYLIKTRGQQVTLSCSPISGHRSVSWYQQTPGQGLQFLFEYFSETQRNKGNFPGRFSGRQFSNSRSEMNVSTLELGDSALYLCASSLMAMGDNEQFFGPGTRLTVL.

This rearrangement joins TRBV19 to TRBJ2-5; 8 nucleotides agree with TRBD1. The length of the CDR3 is 14 residues. Germline values: CDR1 LNHDA, CDR2 SQIVND (reference sequence). V lost 3 bases and J lost 4; bases outside the gene matches: 4. CDR3 sequence reads: CASSMSRGRETQYF. CDR3 coding DNA: TGTGCCAGTAGTATGAGCAGGGGGCGAGAGACCCAGTACTTC. Based on the CDR3 plus reference TRBV19 and TRBJ2-5, the full variable domain is DGGITQSPKYLFRKEGQNVTLSCEQNLNHDAMYWYRQDPGQGLRLIYYSQIVNDFQKGDIAEGYSVSREKKESFPLTVTSAQKNPTAFYLCASSMSRGRETQYFGPGTRLLVL.

V usage is TRBV3-1 and J usage is TRBJ1-6, with D unresolved. V was shortened by 1 base and J by 10 bases, with 5 bases between the two germline ends. The CDR3 length is 12 residues. Germline-derived CDR1 and CDR2 are LGHDT and YNNKEL (reference sequence). This CDR3 is CASSQAVSPLHF. The DNA of the CDR3 is TGTGCCAGCAGCCAAGCGGTGTCACCCCTCCACTTT. Full variable domain (remainder filled in from reference TRBV3-1 and TRBJ1-6): DTAVSQTPKYLVTQMGNDKSIKCEQNLGHDTMYWYKQDSKKFLKIMFSYNNKELIINETVPNRFSPKSPDKAHLNLHINSLELGDSAVYFCASSQAVSPLHFGNGTRLTVT.

The V gene is TRBV20-1, the J gene TRBJ1-1; 7 nucleotides align to TRBD1. Per the germline V gene, CDR1 is DFQATT and CDR2 is SNEGSKA (reference sequence). V gave up 5 bases and J gave up 0 bases; unmatched junction bases: 9. CDR3 length equals 15 residues. CDR3 region: CSAGGPGQLNTEAFF. The CDR3 coding sequence is TGCAGTGCTGGGGGACCGGGACAGTTGAACACTGAAGCTTTCTTT.

This clonotype has more than one count but fewer than ten. This chain links TRBV13 with TRBJ1-4; 7 nucleotides match TRBD1. Trimming cost V 2 bases and J 8 bases; bases outside gene matches: 11. CDR1 and CDR2 from the germline V gene are PRHDT and FYEKMQ (reference sequence). The CDR3 sequence is 16 residues long. This CDR3 reads CASSLNGDREGEKLFF. The DNA for the CDR3 is TGTGCCAGCAGCTTAAATGGCGACAGGGAAGGGGAAAAACTGTTTTTT.

The CDR3 coding sequence is TGTGCCAGCAGCTCACAGGGGGCGGGGAATTCACCCCTCCACTTT. This encodes CASSSQGAGNSPLHF. This chain joins TRBV7-3 and TRBJ1-6, with 9 positions matching TRBD1. CDR1 is SGHTA, CDR2 FQGTGA, per germline. The CDR3 is made up of 15 amino acids. V lost 4 bases to trimming and J lost 7 bases; unmatched junction nucleotides: 5.

This clonotype was found once. V and J are TRBV5-1 and TRBJ2-5; 12 bases are a match to TRBD2. The germline V gene encodes CDR1 SGHRS and CDR2 YFSETQ. V lost 4 bases to trimming and J lost 11 bases; unmatched junction nucleotides: 18. The CDR3 is 17 amino acids. This CDR3 reads CASSPGTSGGSSYQQYF. DNA of the CDR3: TGCGCCAGCAGCCCTGGAACTAGCGGGGGGAGCTCCTACCAGCAGTACTTC.

Written as DNA, the CDR3 is TGCGCCAGCAGTGAGCTAAGCAAATACGAGCAGTACTTC. Protein: CASSELSKYEQYF. The chain combines TRBV10-2 with TRBJ2-7; D uncertain. Germline CDR1 reads WSHSY; CDR2 reads SAAADI. Trimming cost V 2 bases and J 4 bases, with 9 bases left between them. The CDR3 length is 13 residues.

The chain recombines TRBV10-3 with TRBJ1-5; no reliable D call. The CDR3 totals 16 residues. CDR1 and CDR2 (germline): ENHRY, SYGVKD. V was trimmed by 2 bases and J by 5 bases, leaving 16 bases between them. The CDR3 region is CAISEAGPKLYQPQHF. DNA of the CDR3: TGTGCCATCAGTGAGGCGGGCCCTAAACTTTATCAGCCCCAGCATTTT.

This clonotype was found once. This chain connects TRBV12-3 or TRBV12-4 to TRBJ2-2; D gene unclear. This CDR3 is 13 amino acids long. V shed 7 bases and J shed 5 bases, with 11 bases lying between them. Here the CDR3 DNA reads TGTGCCAGCAAGAAGATAGAGACCGGGGAGCTGTTTTTT. Its translation is CASKKIETGELFF.

In this sample, this clonotype turned up a few times. CDR3 nucleotide sequence: TGTGCCAGCAGCCGTCGTAGCGGGGGCCAAGAGACCCAGTACTTC. This sequence encodes CASSRRSGGQETQYF. The chain links TRBV11-2 to TRBJ2-5; 9 bases fit TRBD2. The CDR3 extends over 15 amino acids. The junction had 5 bases not matched to a gene; V was cut back by 5 bases and J by 1 base. The germline CDR1 and CDR2 sequences are SGHAT and FQNNGV.

This clonotype came up a few times. The rearrangement joins TRBV7-2 to TRBJ2-6; no clear D. Trimming stripped 6 bases from V and 0 bases from J, with 9 bases between. This CDR3 comprises 15 residues. Germline V gene sequence: CDR1 SGHTA, CDR2 FQGNSA. The CDR3 sequence: CASSKTFSGANVLTF. For the CDR3, the DNA is TGTGCCAGCAGTAAAACCTTCTCTGGGGCCAACGTCCTGACTTTC. Supplemented by reference TRBV7-2 and TRBJ2-6, the full variable domain reads GAGVSQSPSNKVTEKGKDVELRCDPISGHTALYWYRQSLGQGLEFLIYFQGNSAPDKSGLPSDRFSAERTGGSVSTLTIQRTQQEDSAVYLCASSKTFSGANVLTFGAGSRLTVL.

This clonotype was detected a few times. This sequence joins TRBV2 and TRBJ2-7, with D perhaps matching TRBD1 or TRBD2 (5 bases each). Trimming removed 6 bases from V and 9 bases from J, with 15 bases in between. The germline gives CDR1 SNHLY, CDR2 FYNNEI. The CDR3 spans 12 residues. The CDR3 loop reads CASRTDTGGQYF. Written as DNA, the CDR3 is TGTGCCAGCAGGACGGACACCGGAGGGCAGTACTTC.

The V and J genes are TRBV27 and TRBJ1-1; 7 bases align to TRBD1. The CDR3 runs to 16 residues. Germline V lookup: CDR1 MNHEY, CDR2 SMNVEV (reference sequence). Trimming at V came to 0 bases and at J to 0 bases, leaving 4 bases not matched to a gene. The CDR3 DNA reads TGTGCCAGCAGTTTATCGACAGGGTGGATGAACACTGAAGCTTTCTTT. This codes for CASSLSTGWMNTEAFF.

The V call is TRBV7-9, the J call TRBJ1-2, with D uncertain. Germline loops: CDR1 SEHNR, CDR2 FQNEAQ (reference sequence). The V end lost 7 bases, the J end lost 5 bases, and 14 bases lay between the germline ends. CDR3 size: 13 residues. For the CDR3, the DNA is TGTGCCAGCACCCGGACCCTGGGGTATGGCTACACCTTC. Translated: CASTRTLGYGYTF.

This clonotype was observed at least ten times. Being one base from a much bigger clone, this may be a read error. The chain has TRBV20-1 and TRBJ2-5; 7 bases map to TRBD2. Germline values: CDR1 DFQATT, CDR2 SNEGSKA (reference sequence). The CDR3 runs to 12 residues. CDR3 sequence: CSAGRLGETQSF. DNA for the CDR3: TGCAGTGCCGGGAGGCTAGGGGAGACCCAGTCCTTC.

This clonotype showed up just a few times. The genes are TRBV29-1 and TRBJ2-1; 11 bases agree with TRBD1. The V gene end was trimmed by 3 bases and the J gene end by 8 bases; junction bases not matched to a gene: 9. The V gene's germline CDR1 is SQVTM and CDR2 ANQGSEA. This CDR3 contains 15 residues. DNA for the CDR3: TGCAGCGTTGATGTAGGACAGGGGGCGGGAGATGAGCAGTTCTTC. Residues: CSVDVGQGAGDEQFF.